The 22 T cell receptor beta chains presented below share a single source sample, sequenced in a study of blood T cell repertoires in COVID-19. Method: immunoSEQ multiplex PCR; TCRdb's copy keeps in-frame clones and lacks some. The sample yields 250,000 or so clones, roughly 87% seen once. Sequenced: peripheral blood. These receptors were collected from a woman aged 25 to 39 with acute or convalescent COVID-19.

This clone was seen a few times. J is TRBJ1-6 and V is TRBV13; TRBD1 matches at 7 bases. Germline trimming cut 5 bases from V and 5 bases from J; bases unmatched to any gene: 6. This CDR3 has 15 amino acids. Germline-derived CDR1 and CDR2 are PRHDT and FYEKMQ (reference sequence). As DNA, the CDR3 is TGTGCCAGCAGCCTGGGACAGCAAGATAATTCACCCCTCCACTTT. Amino acids: CASSLGQQDNSPLHF.

The gene calls are TRBV19 and TRBJ2-1; a weak D match, TRBD2 (6 bases). From germline, CDR1 is LNHDA and CDR2 SQIVND (reference sequence). V was clipped by 3 bases and J by 0 bases, with 12 bases between them. CDR3 size: 16 residues. This CDR3 is CASSMVADSSYNEQFF. CDR3 DNA sequence: TGTGCCAGTAGTATGGTAGCGGATAGCTCCTACAATGAGCAGTTCTTC.

CDR3 DNA sequence: TGTGCCAGCACCAGAAAGGTTTCGGGGGGCAATGAGCAGTTCTTC. This encodes CASTRKVSGGNEQFF. The rearrangement links TRBV6-5 to TRBJ2-1; 7 nucleotides agree with TRBD2. V was pared by 7 bases and J by 6 bases, with 12 bases of the junction left unmatched. The CDR3 is 15 residues long. Looked up from germline, CDR1 is MNHEY and CDR2 is SVGAGI.

With respect to this clone: Mismatch with germline at one junction end may stem from a read error. The same CDR3 arises from other DNA sequences in this sample as well. J is TRBJ1-2 and V is TRBV9; 10 bases are a match to TRBD1. Germline values: CDR1 SGDLS, CDR2 YYNGEE. This CDR3 has 14 amino acids. CDR3 sequence reads: CASSVGTGDGGYTF. DNA of the CDR3: TGCGCCAGCAGCGTCGGGACAGGGGATGGTGGCTACACCTTC.

The V gene is TRBV5-1, the J gene TRBJ1-5; a weak D match, TRBD1 (6 bases). The V gene's germline CDR1 is SGHRS and CDR2 YFSETQ. This CDR3 is built from 15 residues. The V and J ends lost 4 bases and 4 bases respectively, with 15 bases between them. CDR3 sequence reads: CASSAGQNRNQPQHF. In nucleotides, the CDR3 is TGCGCCAGCAGCGCCGGACAGAATCGAAATCAGCCCCAGCATTTT.

CDR3: CSVGLAGVGEQFF. In DNA form, the CDR3 reads TGCAGCGTTGGGCTAGCGGGAGTGGGTGAGCAGTTCTTC. The chain recombines TRBV29-1 with TRBJ2-1, with 10 bases aligning to TRBD2. The CDR3 sequence is 13 residues long. The junction had 6 bases not matched to a gene; V was cut back by 4 bases and J by 9 bases. CDR1 is SQVTM and CDR2 is ANQGSEA in the germline V gene.

The chain links TRBV7-2 to TRBJ2-3; D not certain. V lost 1 base to trimming and J lost 0 bases, with 8 bases between them. Germline values: CDR1 SGHTA, CDR2 FQGNSA. There are 15 residues in the CDR3. For the CDR3, the DNA is TGTGCCAGCAGCTTAGTTACTGCTAGCACAGATACGCAGTATTTT. It is translated as CASSLVTASTDTQYF.

CDR3 in amino acids: CASTRGAGIIYEQYF. DNA for the CDR3: TGTGCCAGTACCCGGGGGGCAGGCATCATCTACGAGCAGTACTTC. The chain is built from TRBV19 and TRBJ2-7, with D perhaps matching TRBD2 (7 bases). CDR1 is LNHDA, CDR2 SQIVND, per germline (reference sequence). The CDR3 is 15 residues long. Deletions cut 7 bases from V and 3 bases from J, with 19 bases between.

The rearrangement joins TRBV6-5 to TRBJ2-7, with 7 bases lining up with TRBD1. CDR1 and CDR2 from the germline V gene are MNHEY and SVGAGI. J lost 4 bases, V lost 6 bases, and 6 bases had no gene match. CDR3 size: 13 residues. CDR3 bases: TGTGCCAGCAGACGACAGGGTGGGTACGAGCAGTACTTC. Translating gives CASRRQGGYEQYF.

This chain connects TRBV19 to TRBJ1-1; 7 bases map to TRBD1. This CDR3 region has 13 residues. The V gene end was trimmed by 9 bases and the J gene end by 4 bases; junction bases not matched to a gene: 8. Germline-derived CDR1 and CDR2 are LNHDA and SQIVND (reference sequence). CDR3: CASGGGGGTEAFF. The CDR3 nucleotides are TGTGCCAGCGGAGGGGGCGGCGGCACTGAAGCTTTCTTT.

V gene TRBV11-2 combines with J gene TRBJ2-7, with 12 bases lining up with TRBD2. The V and J ends lost 3 bases and 6 bases, in that order; junction bases with no gene match: 6. From germline, CDR1 is SGHAT and CDR2 FQNNGV. The CDR3 loop spans 15 amino acids. CDR3 residues: CASSFIPSGRGEQYF. CDR3 sequence (DNA): TGTGCCAGCAGCTTTATCCCTAGCGGGAGGGGCGAGCAGTACTTC.

This clone showed up just once. The chain is built from TRBV7-8 and TRBJ2-5, with 9 positions matching TRBD1. The CDR3 length is 16 residues. V was pared by 1 base and J by 5 bases, with 8 bases of the junction left unmatched. Germline V gives CDR1 SGHVS, CDR2 FQNEAQ. The CDR3 DNA sequence: TGTGCCAGCAGCTTAGGCGCACAGGGGGCGCGGGAGACCCAGTACTTC. It specifies CASSLGAQGARETQYF.

The V gene is TRBV19, the J gene TRBJ2-2, with a weak D call TRBD2 (5 bases). Per the germline V gene, CDR1 is LNHDA and CDR2 is SQIVND (reference sequence). This CDR3 has 15 residues. V lost 1 base to trimming and J lost 6 bases, with 12 bases between them. CDR3 DNA sequence: TGTGCCAGTAGTATAGGTCCCGGGAAACCCGGGGAGCTGTTTTTT. This gives the protein CASSIGPGKPGELFF.

This rearrangement joins TRBV19 to TRBJ2-1; 7 positions match TRBD2. The CDR3 has 15 residues. Losses at the gene ends were 4 bases for V and 9 bases for J; bases not matched to a gene: 12. Germline CDR1 reads LNHDA; CDR2 reads SQIVND (reference sequence). The CDR3 loop is CASSTWGGEGFEQFF. The CDR3 coding sequence is TGTGCCAGTAGTACCTGGGGAGGGGAGGGTTTTGAGCAGTTCTTC. The full variable domain, completed using reference TRBV19 and TRBJ2-1, is DGGITQSPKYLFRKEGQNVTLSCEQNLNHDAMYWYRQDPGQGLRLIYYSQIVNDFQKGDIAEGYSVSREKKESFPLTVTSAQKNPTAFYLCASSTWGGEGFEQFFGPGTRLTVL.

This chain connects TRBV9 to TRBJ2-7, with 10 positions matching TRBD2. Germline lookup yields CDR1 SGDLS and CDR2 YYNGEE. The CDR3 contains 15 residues. The V segment lost 2 bases and the J segment 2 bases; nucleotides outside the gene matches: 4. The CDR3 region is CASSVGLAGAYEQYF. CDR3 nucleotides: TGTGCCAGCAGCGTGGGGCTAGCGGGAGCCTACGAGCAGTACTTC.

This chain links TRBV5-4 with TRBJ2-7; 7 bases are a match to TRBD2. CDR1 is SGHNT, CDR2 YYREEE, per germline (reference sequence). With 4 bases clipped from V and 4 bases from J, the junction kept 11 bases outside the gene matches. CDR3 length: 15 residues. The CDR3: CASSVNLADPYEQYF. The CDR3 nucleotides read TGTGCCAGCAGCGTAAATCTAGCGGATCCTTACGAGCAGTACTTC.

This clone has a single count. V usage is TRBV7-9 and J usage is TRBJ1-2, with 7 positions matching TRBD1. Germline V gene sequence: CDR1 SEHNR, CDR2 FQNEAQ (reference sequence). The CDR3 runs 16 residues. The V segment lost 4 bases and the J segment 0 bases; nucleotides outside the gene matches: 8. The CDR3 DNA sequence: TGTGCCAGCAGCTCACAAGGGACAGAGACTAACTATGGCTACACCTTC. It translates to CASSSQGTETNYGYTF.

The J gene is TRBJ2-2, the V gene TRBV25-1; maybe TRBD2 (6 bases). The CDR3 length is 15 residues. Germline loops: CDR1 MGHDK, CDR2 SYGVNS. Trimming pared 2 bases from V and 0 bases from J, leaving 7 bases between. In DNA, the CDR3 is TGTGCCAGCAGTGAACCGGGGGCGAACACCGGGGAGCTGTTTTTT. It codes for CASSEPGANTGELFF.

CDR3 in amino acids: CASSLSVLAGAYEQYF. The CDR3, as DNA: TGTGCCAGCAGCTTAAGTGTACTAGCGGGAGCCTACGAGCAGTACTTC. This rearrangement joins TRBV7-2 to TRBJ2-7, with TRBD2 matching 11 bases. CDR3 length equals 16 residues. Looked up from germline, CDR1 is SGHTA and CDR2 is FQGNSA. The J segment lost 2 bases and the V segment lost 2 bases, leaving 5 bases of the junction unmatched.

The chain recombines TRBV19 with TRBJ2-1; TRBD2 agrees at 9 bases. The CDR3 totals 12 residues. Germline lookup yields CDR1 LNHDA and CDR2 SQIVND (reference sequence). Trimming took 3 bases from V and 10 from J; bases not matched to a gene: 1. In DNA form, the CDR3 reads TGTGCCAGTAGTATCGGACTAGCGGAGCAGTTCTTC. This translates into CASSIGLAEQFF.

The V and J genes are TRBV10-1 and TRBJ1-6; D gene unclear. The CDR3 is 14 amino acids. V was pared by 8 bases and J by 6 bases, with 14 bases between. The V gene's germline CDR1 is WNHNN and CDR2 SYGVQD (reference sequence). CDR3 nucleotide sequence: TGCGCCAGCCTCGGGGATGCGGGTAATTCACCCCTCCACTTT. It yields the protein CASLGDAGNSPLHF.

This clone was recorded once. The rearrangement links TRBV9 to TRBJ2-1, with 14 bases identical to TRBD2. This CDR3 has 14 residues. The germline CDR1 and CDR2 sequences are SGDLS and YYNGEE. V lost 8 bases, J lost 4 bases, and 2 bases stayed unmatched. The CDR3 DNA is TGTGCCAGTGGACTAGCGGGAGGTTACAATGAGCAGTTCTTC. It codes for CASGLAGGYNEQFF.